The clone carrying this T cell receptor beta chain was detected many times. Its antigen remains unidentified. These data are taken from a study of shared clonotypes between healthy human individuals. TCRdb's table, derived via immunoSEQ multiplex PCR, lists solely in-frame clones and lacks some. This sample yields over 700,000 clones, of which 55% to 80% are seen a single time; under 2% belongs to the top ten. Study-wide points: Rarefaction revealed incomplete sorted-subset sequencing despite large depth.

J lost 0 bases, V lost 2 bases, and 0 bases had no gene match. CDR3 length equals 15 residues. Germline CDR1 reads SGHVS; CDR2 reads FQNEAQ. The genes are TRBV7-8 and TRBJ2-7; 11 nucleotides align to TRBD2. The sample comprised memory CD4+ T cells sorted from blood. As to subset: CD45RA-negative fraction. The TCR originated in a woman in her 30s in good health. CDR3 in amino acids: CASSLTSGSSYEQYF. The CDR3 DNA reads TGTGCCAGCAGCTTAACTAGCGGGAGCTCCTACGAGCAGTACTTC.